The T cell receptor beta chain under discussion was sequenced for a study of cytotoxic CD8 clonotypes in ibrutinib-treated CLL. Study in general: Samples averaged approximately 260,000 productive templates and some 91,000 productive rearrangements.

Only a few counts were recorded for this clone. Its antigen remains unknown. Broader study findings: The study sampled sustained-remission and progressing patients at different times.

Genomic DNA in an amount of approximately 2 micrograms was extracted from cryopreserved PBMCs and used for the preparation of TCR beta libraries. V lost 5 bases and J lost 0; bases outside the gene matches: 7. This CDR3 contains 17 residues. Germline V lookup: CDR1 LNHDA, CDR2 SQIVND (reference sequence). TCRdb's copy holds only in-frame clones and misses some; the assay was immunoSEQ multiplex PCR. The top ten hold 30% to 45% of the sample, which has 110,000 or so clones, approximately 56% seen once. The chain has TRBV19 and TRBJ2-2, with TRBD1 identical over 9 bases. This specimen was PBMCs, taken after 24 months of ibrutinib treatment. This clonotype was obtained from a human donor with chronic lymphocytic leukemia. The DNA of the CDR3 is TGTGCCAGTAGTGTTCCGGGACAGGGATCGAACACCGGGGAGCTGTTTTTT. Residues: CASSVPGQGSNTGELFF.